A selection of T cell receptor beta chains follows, all from one sample in a study of cytomegalovirus exposure and HLA in healthy donors. Profiling relied on immunoSEQ multiplex PCR, and the TCRdb table lists in-frame clones only, not all of them. This sample carries around 140,000 clones, roughly four fifths of them seen once, and the ten largest clones take less than 2%. Sequencing input: PBMCs. The receptors shown here come from a female donor in good health and CMV-seropositive. CDR3s leave out the opening cysteine and the closing phenylalanine or tryptophan.

J: TRBJ2-2
V: TRBV7-9
CDR3: ASSLSGTGELF

J: TRBJ2-3
V: TRBV5-4
CDR3: ASSLGGWSTDTQY

J: TRBJ2-3
V: TRBV5-4
CDR3: ASSLGLQGGDTQY

J: TRBJ1-2
V: TRBV6-5
CDR3: ASSSRQVNYGYT

J: TRBJ1-1
V: TRBV5-1
CDR3: ASSSGRGSPRIGTEAF

J: TRBJ2-6
V: TRBV5-1
CDR3: ASRLVTGANVLT

J: TRBJ2-4
V: TRBV6-1
CDR3: ASSEVYQGVNIQY

J: TRBJ1-4
V: TRBV27
CDR3: ASSFQGVGEKLF

J: TRBJ1-2
V: TRBV4-1
CDR3: ASSQVISGQVGYRYT

J: TRBJ2-7
V: TRBV7-7
CDR3: ASSLKAGYEQY

J: TRBJ1-2
V: TRBV4-1
CDR3: ASSQGGQGARDGYT

J: TRBJ2-5
V: TRBV5-4
CDR3: ATGLSQETQY

J: TRBJ2-5
V: TRBV9
CDR3: ASSTDSGRAETQY

J: TRBJ1-3
V: TRBV7-9
CDR3: ASSLGVSGNTIY

J: TRBJ2-3
V: TRBV5-1
CDR3: ASSFTSGTDTQY

J: TRBJ1-2
V: TRBV9
CDR3: ASSVGDSRLRSYT

J: TRBJ2-7
V: TRBV6-5
CDR3: ASSGRVQGYEQY

J: TRBJ1-1
V: TRBV6-6
CDR3: ASSARENTEAF

J: TRBJ2-1
V: TRBV2
CDR3: ASSEVAPSNEQF

J: TRBJ2-5
V: TRBV14
CDR3: ASSQAATETQY

J: TRBJ1-1
V: TRBV2
CDR3: ASSVQGMNTEAF

J: TRBJ2-7
V: TRBV7-2
CDR3: ASSLGSGVSYEQY

J: TRBJ2-3
V: TRBV10-3
CDR3: AIVGGSTDTQY

J: TRBJ1-2
V: TRBV6-8
CDR3: AKSRGITGTATYGYT

J: TRBJ1-6
V: TRBV2
CDR3: ASSATGQNSPLH

J: TRBJ2-2
V: TRBV18
CDR3: ASSPLSGNTGELF

J: TRBJ1-2
V: TRBV6-1
CDR3: ASSEALLGQGNGYT

J: TRBJ2-7
V: TRBV7-6
CDR3: ASSYILGGTETYEQY

J: TRBJ2-5
V: TRBV14
CDR3: ASSVGLSETQY

J: TRBJ2-7
V: TRBV11-3
CDR3: ASSQGGEQY

J: TRBJ2-5
V: TRBV2
CDR3: ASGWDSRETQY

J: TRBJ2-3
V: TRBV7-9
CDR3: ASSPTGTSGDTQY

J: TRBJ2-1
V: TRBV21-1
CDR3: ASSIKTRLAVYNEQF

J: TRBJ2-7
V: TRBV21-1
CDR3: ASSNQTSGLTVPSYEQY

J: TRBJ2-3
V: TRBV27
CDR3: ASWTRTNTDTQY

J: TRBJ2-1
V: TRBV5-1
CDR3: ASRQGHEQF

J: TRBJ2-5
V: TRBV6-1
CDR3: ASSVGVQETQY

J: TRBJ2-3
V: TRBV12-5
CDR3: ASGLTLPGEVTDTQY

J: TRBJ1-3
V: TRBV6-5
CDR3: ASREPWGNTIY

J: TRBJ2-1
V: TRBV4-1
CDR3: ASSQRTSGPSSYNEQF